These 8 T cell receptor beta chains were sequenced from one sample in a study of CD8 T cells in ankylosing spondylitis. Study-level findings and limits: Made up of 7 to 9 highly homologous variants, a TCR beta motif appeared characteristic of ankylosing spondylitis blood.

Their antigens remain unidentified. One entry per CDR3 protein, called by TCRdb with MiXCR from the 5' RACE reads. Here the sample spans 130,000 or so distinct CDR3 sequences, 17% being singletons. The sample comprised blood, either unsorted or a sorted T cell fraction (not recorded which). The receptors were gathered from a male donor with ankylosing spondylitis.

This clonotype showed up just a few times. The J gene is TRBJ2-7, the V gene TRBV6-2 or TRBV6-3; TRBD2 matches at 11 bases. CDR1 is MNHEY and CDR2 is SVGEGT in the germline V gene. V lost 6 bases and J lost 2; bases outside the gene matches: 15. The CDR3 spans 18 residues. The DNA for the CDR3 is TGTGCCAGCAGCGAACGGGGACTAGCGGACGGACAAACCTACGAGCAGTACTTC. Translated, it gives CASSERGLADGQTYEQYF.

This chain uses TRBV2 with TRBJ2-2; the D call may be TRBD1 or TRBD2 (5 bases each). The CDR3 is 16 residues long. V lost 2 bases to trimming and J lost 1 base, with 11 bases between them. Per the germline V gene, CDR1 is SNHLY and CDR2 is FYNNEI. The CDR3 coding sequence is TGTGCCAGCAGTGAATGGGCAGGGAGGAACACCGGGGAGCTGTTTTTT. It yields the protein CASSEWAGRNTGELFF.

V is TRBV4-2 and J is TRBJ2-7; 10 nucleotides agree with TRBD2. Trimming at V came to 2 bases and at J to 3 bases, leaving 10 bases not matched to a gene. Germline V gene lookup returns CDR1 LGHNA and CDR2 YNFKEQ. The CDR3 sequence is 17 residues long. This CDR3 is CASSQSGGGTSDYEQYF. The CDR3 DNA reads as TGTGCCAGCAGCCAATCGGGGGGTGGGACTAGCGACTACGAGCAGTACTTC.

V and J are TRBV6-5 and TRBJ2-2; D is ambiguous. Germline V gene data show CDR1 as MNHEY and CDR2 as SVGAGI. This CDR3 has 15 residues. With 0 bases removed from V and 4 bases from J, the gap between germline ends came to 9 bases. This CDR3 reads CASSYSLQVTGELFF. DNA of the CDR3: TGTGCCAGCAGTTACTCGTTGCAGGTCACCGGGGAGCTGTTTTTT.

This clonotype has a handful of counts. The rearrangement joins TRBV9 to TRBJ2-1, with D unresolved. The CDR3 runs to 14 residues. The V gene's germline CDR1 is SGDLS and CDR2 YYNGEE. The V and J ends lost 0 bases and 8 bases respectively, with 12 bases between them. CDR3 coding DNA: TGTGCCAGCAGCGTAGCTGGGGTGTTCTATGAGCAGTTCTTC. Translation: CASSVAGVFYEQFF. Using reference TRBV9 and TRBJ2-1 for the parts outside the CDR3, the full variable domain is DSGVTQTPKHLITATGQRVTLRCSPRSGDLSVYWYQQSLDQGLQFLIQYYNGEERAKGNILERFSAQQFPDLHSELNLSSLELGDSALYFCASSVAGVFYEQFFGPGTRLTVL.

This sequence joins TRBV29-1 and TRBJ2-1; D not resolved. V was clipped by 6 bases and J by 5 bases, with 8 bases between them. Germline assignment: CDR1 SQVTM and CDR2 ANQGSEA. The CDR3 has 11 amino acids. In DNA, the CDR3 is TGCAGCGTCCCCCTGAACAATGAGCAGTTCTTC. Amino acid sequence: CSVPLNNEQFF.

This chain links TRBV4-2 with TRBJ2-7; 9 bases match TRBD1. CDR1 and CDR2 from the germline V gene are LGHNA and YNFKEQ. V lost 9 bases to trimming and J lost 6 bases; unmatched junction nucleotides: 9. The CDR3 covers 13 residues. CDR3 DNA: TGTGCCAGTGCTACGGGACAGGGTCCCGAGCAGTACTTC. Protein: CASATGQGPEQYF.

The gene calls are TRBV29-1 and TRBJ2-5; TRBD1 aligns across 10 bases. Germline CDR1 and CDR2: SQVTM and ANQGSEA. The CDR3 is 14 residues long. V lost 7 bases and J lost 5; bases outside the gene matches: 10. DNA of the CDR3: TGCAGCGCATGGGACAGGGGCTCGTGGGAGACCCAGTACTTC. Encoded protein: CSAWDRGSWETQYF.